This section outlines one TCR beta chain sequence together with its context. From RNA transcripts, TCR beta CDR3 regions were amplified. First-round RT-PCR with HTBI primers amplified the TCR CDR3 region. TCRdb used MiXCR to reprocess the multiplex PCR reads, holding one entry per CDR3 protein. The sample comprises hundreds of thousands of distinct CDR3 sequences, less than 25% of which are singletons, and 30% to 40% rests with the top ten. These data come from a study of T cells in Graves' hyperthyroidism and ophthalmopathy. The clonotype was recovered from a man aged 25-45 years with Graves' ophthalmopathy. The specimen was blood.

The CDR3 here is CASIRGGRSGNTIYF. The CDR3 DNA is TGTGCCAGCATTCGGGGGGGACGGTCTGGAAACACCATATATTTT. The chain carries TRBV2 and TRBJ1-3; D may be TRBD1 (5 bases). The V and J ends lost 7 bases and 1 base respectively, with 14 bases between them. This CDR3 contains 15 residues. Looked up from germline, CDR1 is SNHLY and CDR2 is FYNNEI.